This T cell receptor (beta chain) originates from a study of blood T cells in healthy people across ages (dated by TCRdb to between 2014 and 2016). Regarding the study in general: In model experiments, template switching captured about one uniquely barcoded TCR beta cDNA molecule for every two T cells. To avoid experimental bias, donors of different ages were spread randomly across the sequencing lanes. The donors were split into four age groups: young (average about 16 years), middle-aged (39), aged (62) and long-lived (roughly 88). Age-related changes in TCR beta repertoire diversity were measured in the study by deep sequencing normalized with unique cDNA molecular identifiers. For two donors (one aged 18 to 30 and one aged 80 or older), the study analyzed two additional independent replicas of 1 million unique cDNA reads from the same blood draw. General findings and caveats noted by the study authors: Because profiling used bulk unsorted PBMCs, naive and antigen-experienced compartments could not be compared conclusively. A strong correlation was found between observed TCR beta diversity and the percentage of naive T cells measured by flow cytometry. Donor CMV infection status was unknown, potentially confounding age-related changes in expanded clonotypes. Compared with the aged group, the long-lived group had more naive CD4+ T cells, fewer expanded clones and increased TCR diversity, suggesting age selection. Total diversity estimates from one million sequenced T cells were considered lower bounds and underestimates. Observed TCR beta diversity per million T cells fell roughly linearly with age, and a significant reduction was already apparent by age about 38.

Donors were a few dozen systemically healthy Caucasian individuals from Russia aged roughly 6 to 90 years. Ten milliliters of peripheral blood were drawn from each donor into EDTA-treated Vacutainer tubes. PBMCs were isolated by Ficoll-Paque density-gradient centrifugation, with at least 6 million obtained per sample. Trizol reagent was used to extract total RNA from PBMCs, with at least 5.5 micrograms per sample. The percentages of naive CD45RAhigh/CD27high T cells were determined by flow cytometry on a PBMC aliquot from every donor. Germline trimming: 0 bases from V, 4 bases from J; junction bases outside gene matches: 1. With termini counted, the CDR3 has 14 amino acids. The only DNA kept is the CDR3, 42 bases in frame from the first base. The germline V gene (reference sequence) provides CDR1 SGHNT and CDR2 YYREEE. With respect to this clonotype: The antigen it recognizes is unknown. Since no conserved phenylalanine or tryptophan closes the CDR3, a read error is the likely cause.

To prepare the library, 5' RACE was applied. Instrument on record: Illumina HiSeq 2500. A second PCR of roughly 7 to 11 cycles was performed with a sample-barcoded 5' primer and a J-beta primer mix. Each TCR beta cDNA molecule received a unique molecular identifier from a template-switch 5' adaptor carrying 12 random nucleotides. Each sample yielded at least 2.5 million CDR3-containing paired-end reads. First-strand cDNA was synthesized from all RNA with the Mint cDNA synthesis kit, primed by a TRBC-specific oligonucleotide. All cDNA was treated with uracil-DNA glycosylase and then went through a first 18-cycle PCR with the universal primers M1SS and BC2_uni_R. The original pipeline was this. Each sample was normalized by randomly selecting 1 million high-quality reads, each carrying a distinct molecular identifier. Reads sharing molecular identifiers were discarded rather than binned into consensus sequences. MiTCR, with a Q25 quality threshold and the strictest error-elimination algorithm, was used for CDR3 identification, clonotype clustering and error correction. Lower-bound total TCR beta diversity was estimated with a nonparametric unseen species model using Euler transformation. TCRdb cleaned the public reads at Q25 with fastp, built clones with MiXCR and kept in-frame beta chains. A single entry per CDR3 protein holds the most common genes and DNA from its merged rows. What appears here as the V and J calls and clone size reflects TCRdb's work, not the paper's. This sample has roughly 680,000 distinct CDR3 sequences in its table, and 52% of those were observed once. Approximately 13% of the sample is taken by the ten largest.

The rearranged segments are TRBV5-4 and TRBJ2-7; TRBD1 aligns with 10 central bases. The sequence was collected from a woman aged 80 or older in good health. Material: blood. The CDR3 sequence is CASSLGQGAYEQYY. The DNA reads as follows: TGTGCCAGCAGCTTGGGACAGGGGGCGTACGAGCAGTACTAC.